The 16 T cell receptor beta chains presented below share a single source sample, sequenced in a study of T cell repertoires in cytomegalovirus infection. A single record per CDR3 protein comes from TCRdb applying MiXCR to the reads. The data contain about 890,000 distinct CDR3 sequences, less than 35% of them singletons. Their cognate antigens are unknown. Sequenced material: cultured CD8+ T cells from PBMCs, taken from culture after CMV antigen stimulation. The receptors shown here come from a human donor in good health (CMV status not recorded). Some clones in this sample may be carry-over from other donors' samples.

In its sample, this clonotype was seen a few times. V gene TRBV6-6 combines with J gene TRBJ1-2; TRBD1 might be the D (5 bases). The length of the CDR3 is 14 residues. Trimming cost V 2 bases and J 9 bases, with 16 bases left between them. Germline CDR1 reads MNHNY; CDR2 reads SVGAGI (reference sequence). The CDR3 region is CASSYLDKGGSYTF. CDR3 nucleotides: TGTGCCAGCAGTTACCTGGACAAGGGCGGGAGCTACACCTTC.

The rearrangement links TRBV27 to TRBJ1-6; a possible D gene is TRBD1 (5 bases). The ends were cut back, 3 bases at V and 7 bases at J, with 13 bases in the middle. This CDR3 comprises 15 residues. Germline assignment: CDR1 MNHEY and CDR2 SMNVEV (reference sequence). Written as DNA, the CDR3 is TGTGCCAGCAGTTTTTGGGGGGAGAGGAATTCACCCCTCCACTTT. Protein: CASSFWGERNSPLHF.

This clonotype came up a few times. The V gene is TRBV7-9, the J gene TRBJ2-2; the D gene is possibly TRBD2 (5 bases). This CDR3 is built from 14 residues. V was clipped by 1 base and J by 7 bases, with 10 bases between them. The V gene's germline CDR1 is SEHNR and CDR2 FQNEAQ (reference sequence). The DNA for the CDR3 is TGTGCCAGCAGCTTAGTCGGGGTCGGCGGGGAGCTGTTTTTT. Its protein is CASSLVGVGGELFF.

The chain employs TRBV28 and TRBJ1-3; 7 nucleotides match TRBD1. Looked up from germline, CDR1 is MDHEN and CDR2 is SYDVKM. V was pared by 6 bases and J by 0 bases, with 5 bases of the junction left unmatched. This CDR3 has 15 amino acids. The DNA of the CDR3 is TGTGCCAGCAGCCGGACAGGCCACTCTGGAAACACCATATATTTT. This gives the protein CASSRTGHSGNTIYF.

This clonotype was observed a few times. This chain connects TRBV10-3 to TRBJ2-3; the match to TRBD2 covers 8 bases. Unmatched junction bases numbered 4, after V lost 8 bases and J lost 3 bases. Germline loops: CDR1 ENHRY, CDR2 SYGVKD. The CDR3 runs 13 residues. DNA for the CDR3: TGTGCCATCCCGGGGGGGCAGACAGATACGCAGTATTTT. Residues: CAIPGGQTDTQYF.

The rearrangement links TRBV7-4 to TRBJ2-7, with D possibly matching TRBD1 (6 bases). The length of the CDR3 is 17 residues. The V gene's germline CDR1 is SGHVT and CDR2 SQSDAQ. Trimming took off 5 bases at V and 6 bases at J, with 26 bases between the two ends. Written as DNA, the CDR3 is TGTGCCAGCAGCGGGACACGGAGTACAGGAGACCCGTCCGAGCAGTACTTC. This gives the protein CASSGTRSTGDPSEQYF.

This clonotype was seen more than once but under ten times. This chain joins TRBV5-6 and TRBJ2-7; TRBD1 agrees at 7 bases. The CDR3 totals 18 residues. CDR1 is SGHDT and CDR2 is YYEEEE in the germline V gene. The V gene end was trimmed by 0 bases and the J gene end by 2 bases; junction bases not matched to a gene: 14. CDR3 loop: CASSLDGGIWDSPYEQYV. The CDR3 DNA reads TGTGCCAGCAGCTTGGACGGAGGAATCTGGGACAGCCCCTACGAGCAGTACGTC.

There are many counts of this clonotype. The chain has TRBV7-6 and TRBJ1-1; possibly TRBD1 for D (5 bases). V was pared by 1 base and J by 0 bases, with 9 bases between. Germline CDR1 reads SGHVS; CDR2 reads FNYEAQ. The CDR3 is made up of 15 amino acids. CDR3 nucleotide sequence: TGTGCCAGCAGCTTAGGGGGCAGAATGAACACTGAAGCTTTCTTT. It encodes CASSLGGRMNTEAFF. Filled out from reference TRBV7-6 and TRBJ1-1, the complete variable domain reads GAGVSQSPRYKVTKRGQDVALRCDPISGHVSLYWYRQALGQGPEFLTYFNYEAQQDKSGLPNDRFSAERPEGSISTLTIQRTEQRDSAMYRCASSLGGRMNTEAFFGQGTRLTVV.

The rearrangement links TRBV29-1 to TRBJ2-2; 9 bases map to TRBD1. The CDR3 length is 15 residues. Germline V gives CDR1 SQVTM, CDR2 ANQGSEA. Losses at the gene ends were 6 bases for V and 6 bases for J; bases not matched to a gene: 11. CDR3 loop: CSVPGTGIYAGELFF. In nucleotides, the CDR3 is TGCAGCGTACCCGGGACAGGGATTTACGCCGGGGAGCTGTTTTTT.

The table lists this clonotype with many counts. This chain connects TRBV7-8 to TRBJ2-3; TRBD2 is a possible D gene (6 bases). Germline V CDR1 and CDR2: SGHVS, FQNEAQ. The germline V and J ends were trimmed by 7 bases and 5 bases, with 16 bases remaining between them. The CDR3 has 14 residues. The chain's CDR3 is CASISGGLVDTQYF. The CDR3 nucleotides read TGTGCCAGCATTAGCGGAGGGCTTGTAGATACGCAGTATTTT. The full variable domain, rest sourced from reference TRBV7-8 and TRBJ2-3, is GAGVSQSPRYKVAKRGQDVALRCDPISGHVSLFWYQQALGQGPEFLTYFQNEAQLDKSGLPSDRFFAERPEGSVSTLKIQRTQQEDSAVYLCASISGGLVDTQYFGPGTRLTVL.

V usage is TRBV11-2 and J usage is TRBJ1-3, with TRBD1 matching over 9 bases. Germline assignment: CDR1 SGHAT and CDR2 FQNNGV. The CDR3 runs to 19 residues. The trim removed 5 bases at V and 0 bases at J, leaving 14 bases unmatched. CDR3 loop: CASSRSGTGRTNSGNTIYF. DNA of the CDR3: TGTGCCAGCAGCCGATCCGGGACAGGGCGAACTAACTCTGGAAACACCATATATTTT.

This clonotype has ten or more counts. The J gene is TRBJ2-1, the V gene TRBV7-2; the D is unclear. The CDR3 extends over 18 amino acids. Germline V gene sequence: CDR1 SGHTA, CDR2 FQGNSA. V was pared by 5 bases and J by 2 bases, with 22 bases between. The CDR3 region has the DNA TGTGCCAGCAGCCCACATACCCGTTTCGCTTTGGCCTACAATGAGCAGTTCTTC. Protein: CASSPHTRFALAYNEQFF. The complete variable domain, with remaining parts taken from reference TRBV7-2 and TRBJ2-1, reads GAGVSQSPSNKVTEKGKDVELRCDPISGHTALYWYRQSLGQGLEFLIYFQGNSAPDKSGLPSDRFSAERTGGSVSTLTIQRTQQEDSAVYLCASSPHTRFALAYNEQFFGPGTRLTVL.

A note on this clonotype: The junction and the germline gene differ at one end; a read error may be behind it. The chain couples TRBV7-6 to TRBJ2-2; 10 bases are a match to TRBD1. The CDR3 runs to 16 residues. CDR1 is SGHVS, CDR2 FNYEAQ, per germline. The CDR3 nucleotides are TGTGCTAGCAGCTTAAGGGGGACAGGGGCAACCGGGGAGCTGTTTTTT. Its translation is CASSLRGTGATGELFF.

This clonotype turned up a few times. The chain joins TRBV7-9 to TRBJ2-5; TRBD1 or TRBD2 may be the D gene (6 bases each). Germline V gives CDR1 SEHNR, CDR2 FQNEAQ (reference sequence). With 5 bases removed from V and 2 bases from J, the gap between germline ends came to 15 bases. This CDR3 contains 15 residues. CDR3 in DNA: TGTGCCAGCAGCCTCCCGGGGGCTCTACAAGAGACCCAGTACTTC. It specifies CASSLPGALQETQYF.

V usage is TRBV6-2 or TRBV6-3 and J usage is TRBJ2-2, with 12 bases identical to TRBD2. Trimming took 7 bases from V and 6 from J; bases not matched to a gene: 6. The germline gives CDR1 MNHEY, CDR2 SVGEGT. The CDR3 is 15 residues long. This CDR3 reads CASNGLAGKSGELFF. CDR3 sequence (DNA): TGTGCCAGCAACGGACTAGCGGGGAAATCCGGGGAGCTGTTTTTT.

This clonotype has a single count. The chain recombines TRBV10-3 with TRBJ2-5; the D gene is possibly TRBD2 (5 bases). V shed 0 bases and J shed 4 bases, with 12 bases lying between them. CDR3 length: 15 amino acids. Germline V gene data show CDR1 as ENHRY and CDR2 as SYGVKD. This chain's CDR3 is CAISESYGVVETQYF. CDR3 nucleotide sequence: TGTGCCATCAGTGAGTCGTACGGGGTCGTAGAGACCCAGTACTTC.